Listed here is a single T cell receptor beta chain. Synthesis of TCR beta cDNA was carried out from around 500 ng total RNA with a constant-region primer. Libraries for TCR beta were built through three nested multiplex PCR rounds, which together made up a slightly modified ARM-PCR procedure. The two initial PCR rounds, around 11 cycles each, used TRBV1-TRBV30 forward and C-beta reverse primers. TCRdb reprocessed the multiplex PCR reads with MiXCR, giving one entry per CDR3 protein. The table includes hundreds of thousands of distinct CDR3 sequences, around 50% detected once. The sample is drawn from a study of tumor-infiltrating lymphocytes in primary liver carcinoma. Germline loops: CDR1 MNHNS, CDR2 SASEGT. The CDR3 spans 15 residues. V dropped 3 bases and J dropped 0 bases, with 12 bases sitting between them. For blood RNA, unsorted whole blood served as the source, and germline DNA was extracted too. These patients lived with chronic HBV infection and had never been treated.

The receptor was isolated from a woman aged 25 to 39 with primary liver carcinoma and hepatitis B virus infection. The sample taken for sequencing was peripheral blood. This chain joins TRBV6-1 and TRBJ2-7, with D perhaps TRBD2 (5 bases). The DNA for the CDR3 is TGTGCCAGCAGTGATGCTTTAGGGAGCTCCTACGAGCAGTACTTC. This translates into CASSDALGSSYEQYF.